These T cell receptor beta chains were read from a single sample in a study of shared clonotypes between healthy human individuals. Libraries were prepared by immunoSEQ multiplex PCR; TCRdb keeps only in-frame clonotypes and omits some of them. The profile covers millions of clones, with over 85% appearing a single time and about 0.13% taken by the ten largest. Sequenced material: naive CD4+ T cells sorted from blood. The receptors derive from a man younger than 35 in good health. CDR3s include the opening cysteine and the closing phenylalanine or tryptophan. Each record gives: V gene, D gene, clone size, J gene, CDR3 protein, CDR3 DNA. The D gene is left open where the match is weak. Clone size appears in some rows only: once, few, many, or a class for an expanded clone.

>TRBV27|-|-|TRBJ1-5
CASSLGTLSNQPQHF
TGTGCCAGCAGTTTGGGCACACTCAGCAATCAGCCCCAGCATTTT
>TRBV5-1|-|-|TRBJ1-5
CASSLGADNQPQHF
TGCGCCAGCAGCTTGGGGGCCGACAATCAGCCCCAGCATTTT
>TRBV5-1|-|-|TRBJ2-2
CASSERETGELFF
TGCGCCAGCAGCGAACGGGAGACCGGGGAGCTGTTTTTT
>TRBV9|TRBD1|-|TRBJ2-2
CASSLRTGRGTGELFF
TGTGCCAGCAGCCTTCGGACAGGCCGAGGGACCGGGGAGCTGTTTTTT
>TRBV19|TRBD1|-|TRBJ1-5
CASRSGQKNSNQPQHF
TGTGCCAGTAGATCGGGACAGAAGAATAGCAATCAGCCCCAGCATTTT
>TRBV5-1|TRBD2|-|TRBJ2-5
CASSLGAGVIETQYF
TGCGCCAGCAGCTTGGGGGCGGGAGTAATCGAGACCCAGTACTTC
>TRBV21-1|-|-|TRBJ2-7
CASTQTGETSYEQYF
TGTGCCAGCACGCAGACAGGCGAAACCTCCTACGAGCAGTACTTC
>TRBV5-6|-|-|TRBJ1-4
CASSEGERRTNEKLFF
TGTGCCAGCAGCGAGGGAGAGAGACGCACTAATGAAAAACTGTTTTTT
>TRBV27|TRBD1|-|TRBJ2-2
CASKLWDSTGELFF
TGTGCCAGCAAACTTTGGGACAGCACCGGGGAGCTGTTTTTT
>TRBV6-5|-|-|TRBJ1-1
CASSYGRVTEAFF
TGTGCCAGCAGTTACGGCAGGGTCACTGAAGCTTTCTTT
>TRBV10-3|TRBD1|-|TRBJ1-1
CAITETGLEAFF
TGTGCCATCACCGAGACAGGGTTGGAAGCTTTCTTT
>TRBV18|-|-|TRBJ2-5
CASSPPISWPSRETQYF
TGTGCCAGCTCACCACCCATTTCTTGGCCGTCCCGGGAGACCCAGTACTTC
>TRBV7-2|-|-|TRBJ2-1
CASSLSQSSYNEQFF
TGTGCCAGCAGCTTAAGCCAAAGCTCCTACAATGAGCAGTTCTTC
>TRBV11-3|-|-|TRBJ2-5
CASSLDNSPGTQYF
TGTGCCAGCAGCTTAGATAACTCCCCGGGTACCCAGTACTTC
>TRBV10-3|TRBD1|once|TRBJ1-1
CAISYTGEGTEAFF
TGTGCCATCAGTTACACAGGGGAGGGAACTGAAGCTTTCTTT
>TRBV7-2|-|-|TRBJ2-7
CASSFTGTPFKGYEQYF
TGTGCCAGCAGTTTCACCGGGACACCCTTCAAGGGCTACGAGCAGTACTTC
>TRBV10-2|-|-|TRBJ2-1
CASREWGASTTNEQFF
TGCGCCAGCAGGGAATGGGGGGCTTCTACCACTAATGAGCAGTTCTTC
>TRBV18|TRBD1|once|TRBJ2-5
CASSPFNRDRGETQYF
TGTGCCAGCTCCCCTTTTAACCGGGACAGAGGCGAGACCCAGTACTTC
>TRBV10-2|-|-|TRBJ2-7
CASSESSREAYEQYF
TGCGCCAGCAGTGAGTCGAGCCGGGAAGCCTACGAGCAGTACTTC
>TRBV6-6|TRBD1|-|TRBJ2-7
CASISTGESYEQYF
TGTGCCAGCATCTCTACAGGGGAGTCCTACGAGCAGTACTTC
>TRBV11-2|TRBD1|-|TRBJ1-1
CASKTRDRFEAFF
TGTGCCAGCAAGACCAGGGACAGGTTTGAAGCTTTCTTT
>TRBV5-1|-|-|TRBJ2-5
CASSLAGAGNQETQYF
TGCGCCAGCAGCTTGGCCGGGGCGGGTAACCAAGAGACCCAGTACTTC
>TRBV5-1|-|-|TRBJ2-5
CASSLNLGLTEGETQYF
TGCGCCAGCAGCTTGAATCTCGGTCTAACCGAAGGGGAGACCCAGTACTTC
>TRBV11-3|-|-|TRBJ2-2
CASSPYSDTGELFF
TGTGCCAGCAGCCCATATTCCGACACCGGGGAGCTGTTTTTT
>TRBV27|TRBD1|-|TRBJ2-5
CASSQRTGLETQYF
TGTGCCAGCAGCCAGAGGACAGGGTTGGAGACCCAGTACTTC
>TRBV29-1|TRBD1|-|TRBJ2-3
CSVIRGLGTDTQYF
TGCAGCGTGATCAGGGGGCTAGGCACAGATACGCAGTATTTT
>TRBV9|TRBD1|-|TRBJ1-2
CASSRSQGGANYGYTF
TGTGCCAGCAGCCGGAGCCAGGGGGGAGCTAACTATGGCTACACCTTC
>TRBV12-5|-|once|TRBJ1-5
CASGLAGNQPQHF
TGTGCTAGTGGTTTGGCGGGGAATCAGCCCCAGCATTTT
>TRBV30|-|-|TRBJ1-4
CAWSVLEVGEKLFF
TGTGCCTGGAGTGTATTAGAGGTGGGAGAAAAACTGTTTTTT
>TRBV7-8|TRBD1|-|TRBJ1-5
CASSRDRVGNQPQHF
TGTGCCAGCAGCAGGGACAGGGTTGGCAATCAGCCCCAGCATTTT
>TRBV6-4|-|-|TRBJ2-7
CASSEIGGSEQYF
TGTGCCAGCAGTGAAATCGGTGGGAGCGAGCAGTACTTC
>TRBV6-5|TRBD1|-|TRBJ2-1
CASSQGSGQSEQFF
TGTGCCAGCAGCCAAGGGTCGGGACAGAGTGAGCAGTTCTTC